The 7 T cell receptor beta chains below were found in one sample sequenced in a study of metastatic and nonmetastatic thyroid tumors. Not a single patient had been given any form of treatment at any point before undergoing thyroid surgery. TCRdb re-analyzed the PCR reads through MiXCR. This sample yields under 50,000 clones, of which approximately 24% are seen a single time; 3% to 4% belongs to the top ten. Sequencing was performed on blood. The receptors here all came from a male donor with papillary thyroid cancer or a benign thyroid nodule (not recorded which). Some clones in this sample may be carry-over from other donors' samples.

The chain uses TRBV5-1 and TRBJ2-7; D may match TRBD1 or TRBD2 (5 bases each). CDR1 and CDR2 from the germline V gene are SGHRS and YFSETQ. The length of the CDR3 is 14 residues. V was cut by 1 base and J by 2 bases, with 10 bases left in between. The CDR3 sequence: CASSLNLGPYEQYF. DNA of the CDR3: TGCGCCAGCAGCTTGAATCTGGGACCCTACGAGCAGTACTTC.

J is TRBJ1-2 and V is TRBV12-3 or TRBV12-4; D is undetermined. The V end was cut by 10 bases, the J end by 4 bases, with 19 bases between. The CDR3 length is 14 residues. CDR3 sequence: CATYTYPGGYGYTF. In DNA, the CDR3 is TGTGCCACCTACACCTACCCGGGTGGCTATGGCTACACCTTC.

The V and J genes are TRBV5-1 and TRBJ1-2, with D maybe TRBD1 (6 bases). The germline V gene has CDR1 SGHRS and CDR2 YFSETQ. The CDR3 extends over 14 amino acids. V gave up 4 bases and J gave up 3 bases, with 13 bases separating them. CDR3 sequence (DNA): TGCGCCAGCAGCCACGCAGGGGAGGACTATGGCTACACCTTC. It translates to CASSHAGEDYGYTF.

With respect to this clone: A much more abundant neighbour one base away suggests this may be a read error. Other nucleotide sequences from this sample produce the same CDR3. The chain has TRBV14 and TRBJ2-5, with D perhaps matching TRBD1 (6 bases). Germline CDR1 SGHDN, CDR2 FVKESK. This CDR3 comprises 14 residues. The V end was cut by 6 bases, the J end by 1 base, with 12 bases between. Here the CDR3 reads CASSPRQAQETQYF. Written as DNA, the CDR3 is TGTGCCAGCAGTCCTAGACAGGCCCAAGAGACCCAGTACTTC.

The V call is TRBV5-1, the J call TRBJ2-1; TRBD1 matches at 7 bases. Germline CDR1 is SGHRS and CDR2 is YFSETQ. CDR3 length: 16 residues. Trimming took 1 base from V and 5 from J; bases not matched to a gene: 9. The CDR3 protein is CASSLLRTGLDNEQFF. In nucleotides, the CDR3 is TGCGCCAGCAGCTTGCTTCGGACAGGCCTTGACAATGAGCAGTTCTTC.

This clone was detected many times. This rearrangement joins TRBV30 to TRBJ2-2; D gene uncertain. This CDR3 is built from 12 residues. CDR1 GTSNPN and CDR2 SVGIG come from the germline V gene (reference sequence). V lost 3 bases and J 5 bases, leaving 7 bases between the germline ends. The DNA for the CDR3 is TGTGCCTGGAGGACGAGGACCGGGGAGCTGTTTTTT. This encodes CAWRTRTGELFF.

The genes are TRBV11-2 and TRBJ1-1; 7 bases fit TRBD1. CDR1 and CDR2 (germline): SGHAT, FQNNGV. The J segment lost 1 base and the V segment lost 4 bases, leaving 12 bases of the junction unmatched. CDR3 length: 17 residues. CDR3 sequence (DNA): TGTGCCAGCAGCTCGCCTCAAACAGGGGTTTGGAACACTGAAGCTTTCTTT. This encodes CASSSPQTGVWNTEAFF.